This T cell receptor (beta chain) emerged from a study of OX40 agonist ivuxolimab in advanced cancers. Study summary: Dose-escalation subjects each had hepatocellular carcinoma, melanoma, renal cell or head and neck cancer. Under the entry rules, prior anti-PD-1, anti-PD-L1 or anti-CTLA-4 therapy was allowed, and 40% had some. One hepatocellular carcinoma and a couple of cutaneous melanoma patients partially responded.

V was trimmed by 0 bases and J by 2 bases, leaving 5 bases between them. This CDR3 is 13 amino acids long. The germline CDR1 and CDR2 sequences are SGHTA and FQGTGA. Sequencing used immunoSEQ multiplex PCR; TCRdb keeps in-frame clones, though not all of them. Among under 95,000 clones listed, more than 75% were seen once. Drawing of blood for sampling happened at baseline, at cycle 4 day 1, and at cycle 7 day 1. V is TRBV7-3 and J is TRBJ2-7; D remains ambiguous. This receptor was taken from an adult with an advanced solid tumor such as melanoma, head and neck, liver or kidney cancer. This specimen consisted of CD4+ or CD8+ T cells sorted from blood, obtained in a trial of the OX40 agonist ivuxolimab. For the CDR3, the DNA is TGTGCCAGCAGCTTAACAGGTACCTACGAGCAGTACTTC. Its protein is CASSLTGTYEQYF.